These 31 T cell receptor beta chains originate from one sample sequenced in a study of identical twins. TCRdb re-called the 5' RACE reads through MiXCR, storing one row per CDR3 protein. The table has about 280,000 distinct CDR3 sequences, approximately 8.5% seen once; the top ten hold about 2.1%. The same sample was also used in a study of yellow fever vaccine responses in identical twins.

The sample was memory (CD45RO+) T cells sorted from blood. Receptor source: a woman between 18 and 29 years old in good health.

This clonotype was counted ten times or more. In DNA form, the CDR3 reads TGTGCCACCAGTCTCGGGAACTCCTACGAGCAGTACTTC. As protein: CATSLGNSYEQYF. The chain uses TRBV24-1 and TRBJ2-7; weak D call: TRBD2 (5 bases). CDR1 and CDR2 (germline): KGHDR, SFDVKD. V was pared by 6 bases and J by 0 bases, with 8 bases between. The CDR3 extends over 13 amino acids.

This clonotype was seen a handful of times. The CDR3 region is CASSPTQGGGYGYTF. CDR3 nucleotides: TGTGCCAGCTCACCTACCCAGGGAGGGGGCTATGGCTACACCTTC. The chain joins TRBV18 to TRBJ1-2; weak D call: TRBD1 (6 bases). V lost 3 bases and J 4 bases, leaving 15 bases between the germline ends. CDR3 length equals 15 residues. The germline V gene encodes CDR1 KGHSH and CDR2 LQKENI.

This clonotype was recorded at least ten times. This sequence joins TRBV7-2 and TRBJ1-2; the D gene is possibly TRBD1 (5 bases). V shed 6 bases and J shed 4 bases, with 9 bases lying between them. Germline V gene data show CDR1 as SGHTA and CDR2 as FQGNSA. The CDR3 is 12 amino acids. CDR3 sequence (DNA): TGTGCCAGCAGTGGGACCCGCTATGGCTACACCTTC. Translated: CASSGTRYGYTF.

This clonotype was observed at least ten times. This chain uses TRBV12-3 or TRBV12-4 with TRBJ2-7; possibly TRBD1 for D (6 bases). This CDR3 contains 13 residues. V was pared by 5 bases and J by 3 bases, with 11 bases between. CDR3 DNA sequence: TGTGCCAGCAGTAAACAGGGTTACTACGAGCAGTACGTC. The encoded protein is CASSKQGYYEQYV.

This clonotype was detected only a few times. This sequence joins TRBV18 and TRBJ1-6; D gene ambiguous. This CDR3 is 13 amino acids long. Trimming stripped 4 bases from V and 4 bases from J, with 5 bases between. Germline V gene sequence: CDR1 KGHSH, CDR2 LQKENI. The CDR3 DNA reads TGTGCCAGCTCACAGCAATATAATTCACCCCTCCACTTT. This codes for CASSQQYNSPLHF.

This clonotype appeared many times. The CDR3 protein is CASSPRGVQQETQYF. The CDR3 DNA follows: TGCGCCAGCAGCCCGAGAGGGGTACAACAAGAGACCCAGTACTTC. The genes are TRBV4-1 and TRBJ2-5; D is possibly TRBD1 or TRBD2 (5 bases each). The CDR3 has 15 residues. Germline-derived CDR1 and CDR2 are MGHRA and YSYEKL. The germline V and J ends were trimmed by 4 bases and 2 bases, with 14 bases remaining between them.

Notes on this clonotype: Since a much larger clone is just one base distant, this may be a read error. The chain has TRBV27 and TRBJ1-5, with D perhaps matching TRBD1 (5 bases). The CDR3 has 12 residues. Germline V gives CDR1 MNHEY, CDR2 SMNVEV (reference sequence). In DNA form, the CDR3 reads TGTGCCGGACACGAGGGCAATCAGCTCCAGCATTTT. It yields the protein CAGHEGNQLQHF.

The gene calls are TRBV10-3 and TRBJ2-1, with D perhaps TRBD1 (6 bases). Trimming pared 7 bases from V and 5 bases from J, leaving 15 bases between. Germline CDR1 and CDR2: ENHRY and SYGVKD. The CDR3 has 14 residues. The chain's CDR3 is CAIMARGYDNEQFF. CDR3 coding DNA: TGTGCCATCATGGCCAGGGGTTACGACAATGAGCAGTTCTTC.

This clonotype was picked up many times. V usage is TRBV11-3 and J usage is TRBJ1-5, with 9 nucleotides matching TRBD1. The germline CDR1 and CDR2 sequences are SGHNT and YENEEA. The length of the CDR3 is 17 residues. Germline trimming cut 3 bases from V and 5 bases from J; bases unmatched to any gene: 11. The CDR3 region has the DNA TGTGCCAGCAGCTTTAGGGTGTGGGGACAGGGTCATCAGCCCCAGCATTTT. Protein sequence: CASSFRVWGQGHQPQHF.

The table lists this clonotype with a few counts. The V and J genes are TRBV20-1 and TRBJ2-7; 10 nucleotides align to TRBD2. J gave up 4 bases and V 4 bases, and 13 bases lay outside the gene matches. Germline-derived CDR1 and CDR2 are DFQATT and SNEGSKA (reference sequence). The CDR3 is 16 amino acids. For the CDR3, the DNA is TGCAGTGCTAACGCCTTCGGGGCTAGCGGGAGTTACGAGCAGTACTTC. This codes for CSANAFGASGSYEQYF.

At least ten counts were recorded for this clonotype. The CDR3: CASSPTGTGSTEAFF. As DNA, the CDR3 is TGCGCCAGCAGTCCTACCGGGACAGGGAGCACTGAAGCTTTCTTT. The rearrangement links TRBV4-1 to TRBJ1-1; 9 positions agree with TRBD1. J was trimmed by 4 bases and V by 6 bases; bases with no gene match: 9. Germline V CDR1 and CDR2: MGHRA, YSYEKL. The CDR3 runs 15 residues.

This clonotype has just a few counts. The V call is TRBV21-1, the J call TRBJ2-2; the listed D gene, TRBD2, was not tested against the DNA. TRBV21-1 is a pseudogene segment. CDR3 length equals 23 residues. Here the CDR3 reads CASSKLGFVGTSGGAVFSGELFF. The CDR3 bases are TGTGCCAGCAGCAAACTCGGTTTTGTGGGGACTAGCGGGGGGGCCGTTTTTTCCGGGGAGCTGTTTTTT.

The table lists this clonotype with a few counts. The chain couples TRBV24-1 to TRBJ1-5; TRBD1 is a possible D gene (6 bases). This CDR3 comprises 13 residues. Germline CDR1 reads KGHDR; CDR2 reads SFDVKD. V gave up 5 bases and J gave up 10 bases, with 14 bases separating them. CDR3 residues: CATSVGGERPQHF. In nucleotides, the CDR3 is TGTGCCACCAGTGTAGGGGGGGAACGTCCCCAGCATTTT.

This clonotype has a handful of counts. J is TRBJ2-1 and V is TRBV6-5, with 12 bases identical to TRBD2. Losses at the gene ends were 4 bases for V and 15 bases for J; bases not matched to a gene: 19. Germline assignment: CDR1 MNHEY and CDR2 SVGAGI. CDR3 length: 17 amino acids. CDR3 bases: TGTGCCAGCAGTTCCCTAACTAGCGGGAGGTTAGCTGAGGTACGGTTCTTC. As protein: CASSSLTSGRLAEVRFF.

This clonotype was counted at least ten times. This chain links TRBV29-1 with TRBJ1-4; D is uncertain. The germline gives CDR1 SQVTM, CDR2 ANQGSEA. There are 10 residues in the CDR3. V was shortened by 4 bases and J by 12 bases, with 9 bases between the two germline ends. This CDR3 reads CSVAQDQLFF. CDR3 sequence (DNA): TGCAGCGTTGCCCAGGACCAACTGTTTTTT.

The V call is TRBV5-5, the J call TRBJ1-1; 8 bases fit TRBD1. The ends lost 4 bases at V and 1 base at J; junction bases unmatched: 6. The CDR3 has 15 amino acids. Per germline, CDR1 SGHKS and CDR2 YYEKEE (reference sequence). The CDR3 region has the DNA TGTGCCAGCAGCAAAATGACAGGGGCGAACACTGAAGCTTTCTTT. This codes for CASSKMTGANTEAFF. Full variable domain (rest looked up from reference TRBV5-5 and TRBJ1-1): DAGVTQSPTHLIKTRGQQVTLRCSPISGHKSVSWYQQVLGQGPQFIFQYYEKEERGRGNFPDRFSARQFPNYSSELNVNALLLGDSALYLCASSKMTGANTEAFFGQGTRLTVV.

J is TRBJ2-1 and V is TRBV5-6; no clear D gene. This CDR3 spans 16 amino acids. V was clipped by 0 bases and J by 6 bases, with 16 bases between them. Germline V gives CDR1 SGHDT, CDR2 YYEEEE. CDR3 sequence reads: CASSLEPGSRGNEQFF. The CDR3 DNA follows: TGTGCCAGCAGCTTGGAGCCGGGTTCGCGAGGCAATGAGCAGTTCTTC.

This clonotype has ten or more counts. The chain is built from TRBV12-3 or TRBV12-4 and TRBJ2-2; possible D gene TRBD1, 6 bases. V gave up 5 bases and J gave up 4 bases, with 17 bases separating them. The CDR3 has 16 residues. CDR3 coding DNA: TGTGCCAGCAGTCAAAACAGGGCTCTGGGCACCGGGGAGCTGTTTTTT. Translating it yields CASSQNRALGTGELFF.

This chain links TRBV11-3 with TRBJ2-5; the match to TRBD2 covers 11 bases. V lost 8 bases to trimming and J lost 2 bases; unmatched junction nucleotides: 4. This CDR3 is built from 14 residues. The germline gives CDR1 SGHNT, CDR2 YENEEA. DNA for the CDR3: TGTGCCAGCGCCGGGACTAGCGGACAAGAGACCCAGTACTTC. Residues: CASAGTSGQETQYF.

This clonotype has more than one count but fewer than ten. V usage is TRBV9 and J usage is TRBJ2-2; 12 bases are a match to TRBD2. The germline CDR1 and CDR2 sequences are SGDLS and YYNGEE. CDR3 length: 17 residues. V gave up 3 bases and J gave up 4 bases; unmatched junction bases: 7. CDR3 sequence: CASSENLAGGRTGELFF. CDR3 bases: TGTGCCAGCAGCGAGAACCTAGCGGGAGGGCGCACCGGGGAGCTGTTTTTT.

The rearrangement joins TRBV5-5 to TRBJ2-2, with D possibly being TRBD2 (6 bases). This CDR3 contains 16 residues. Germline V gene lookup returns CDR1 SGHKS and CDR2 YYEKEE (reference sequence). V shed 2 bases and J shed 2 bases, with 13 bases lying between them. The CDR3 loop is CASSFETSRNTGELFF. CDR3 nucleotides: TGTGCCAGCAGCTTTGAAACTAGCAGAAACACCGGGGAGCTGTTTTTT.

This clonotype was counted at least ten times. The genes are TRBV12-3 or TRBV12-4 and TRBJ1-2, with TRBD1 identical over 9 bases. Unmatched junction bases numbered 6, after V lost 5 bases and J lost 8 bases. CDR3 length: 13 amino acids. The CDR3 region has the DNA TGTGCCAGCAGTGCCGACAGGGGGTACGGCTACACCTTC. Translating gives CASSADRGYGYTF.

This clonotype was observed a handful of times. The chain is built from TRBV11-2 and TRBJ1-2; D remains ambiguous. The CDR3 totals 14 residues. Trimming cost V 5 bases and J 4 bases, with 14 bases left between them. CDR1 and CDR2 from the germline V gene are SGHAT and FQNNGV. CDR3 nucleotide sequence: TGTGCCAGCAGCGCTTTGCGGGTCCCCTATGGCTACACCTTC. Residues: CASSALRVPYGYTF.

This clonotype showed up just a few times. The V gene is TRBV6-2 or TRBV6-3, the J gene TRBJ2-7; 7 bases fit TRBD1. J gave up 2 bases and V 5 bases, and 18 bases lay outside the gene matches. Germline CDR1 MNHEY, CDR2 SVGEGT. The CDR3 has 18 amino acids. CDR3 coding DNA: TGTGCCAGCAGTCCCGTTCAAGGCAAGACAGGGCACCCCTACGAGCAGTACGTC. This codes for CASSPVQGKTGHPYEQYV.

This clonotype was observed many times. The chain is built from TRBV2 and TRBJ1-2; D is ambiguous. This CDR3 comprises 11 residues. From germline, CDR1 is SNHLY and CDR2 FYNNEI. V lost 5 bases to trimming and J lost 8 bases, with 9 bases between them. The CDR3 sequence is CASSRHYGYTF. The DNA of the CDR3 is TGTGCCAGCAGTCGACATTACGGCTACACCTTC.

This clonotype was seen more than once but under ten times. The rearrangement uses TRBV2 and TRBJ2-1; TRBD2 is a possible D gene (5 bases). The CDR3 has 12 amino acids. The germline V gene has CDR1 SNHLY and CDR2 FYNNEI. V dropped 6 bases and J dropped 6 bases, with 9 bases sitting between them. The CDR3 DNA sequence: TGTGCCAGCAGATACAGCGGCAATGAGCAGTTCTTC. Amino acids: CASRYSGNEQFF.

CDR3 sequence reads: CASSVGTFYNSPLHF. The CDR3, as DNA: TGTGCCAGCAGTGTCGGGACCTTCTATAATTCACCCCTCCACTTT. The J gene is TRBJ1-6, the V gene TRBV27; TRBD1 might be the D (5 bases). The V and J ends lost 5 bases and 3 bases respectively, with 11 bases between them. The germline gives CDR1 MNHEY, CDR2 SMNVEV (reference sequence). The CDR3 totals 15 residues.

This clonotype was detected many times. This chain links TRBV7-2 with TRBJ1-3; D not certain. Germline V CDR1 and CDR2: SGHTA, FQGNSA. The CDR3 is made up of 16 amino acids. Between the trimmed V and J ends, which lost 5 bases and 0 bases, there was a span of 14 bases. CDR3 amino acids: CASSPSSTYSGNTIYF. CDR3 sequence (DNA): TGTGCCAGCAGCCCCAGTAGCACCTACTCTGGAAACACCATATATTTT.

V and J are TRBV10-3 and TRBJ2-3; D possibly matches TRBD1 or TRBD2 (5 bases each). The germline V and J ends were trimmed by 3 bases and 3 bases, with 16 bases remaining between them. The germline CDR1 and CDR2 sequences are ENHRY and SYGVKD. CDR3 length equals 16 residues. The CDR3 sequence: CAISDRSRGRTDTQYF. CDR3 bases: TGTGCCATCAGTGATCGGTCGAGGGGCAGGACAGATACGCAGTATTTT.

This clonotype was observed many times. This rearrangement joins TRBV11-2 to TRBJ1-2; the match to TRBD1 covers 10 bases. The germline CDR1 and CDR2 sequences are SGHAT and FQNNGV. Unmatched junction bases numbered 5, after V lost 5 bases and J lost 8 bases. The CDR3 loop spans 13 amino acids. The CDR3 reads CASSLGQGPGYTF. CDR3 coding DNA: TGTGCCAGCAGCCTGGGACAGGGGCCCGGCTACACCTTC.

This clonotype was counted a few times. This chain links TRBV6-1 with TRBJ2-3; no definite D call. There are 11 residues in the CDR3. V was trimmed by 6 bases and J by 6 bases, leaving 7 bases between them. Germline CDR1 is MNHNS and CDR2 is SASEGT. Here the CDR3 reads CASSKMDTQYF. CDR3 bases: TGTGCCAGCAGCAAGATGGATACGCAGTATTTT.